A selection of T cell receptor beta chains follows, all from one sample in a study of regulatory T cells in long-lasting Graves disease. Each CDR3 protein gets one entry after TCRdb re-called the multiplex PCR reads with MiXCR. The repertoire holds about 470,000 distinct CDR3 sequences, with 20% to 25% as singletons. The material sequenced was peripheral blood mononuclear cells (PBMCs), taken when the disease was refractory, from a patient treated with antithyroid drugs. All receptors come from a female donor with Graves disease. Each CDR3 is given with its conserved first and last residue. D genes are given only for firm matches. Clone size appears in some rows only: once, few, many, or a class for an expanded clone.

v_gene	d_gene	abundance	j_gene	len	CDR3aa	CDR3nt
TRBV2	-	-	TRBJ2-5	14	CACSTDIEGETQYF	TGTGCCTGCAGTACGGACATAGAAGGCGAGACCCAGTACTTC
TRBV28	-	many	TRBJ2-7	14	CASSFPQGFYEQYF	TGTGCCAGCAGTTTTCCGCAGGGATTCTACGAGCAGTACTTC
TRBV20-1	-	-	TRBJ2-1	9	CSAKNEQFF	TGCAGTGCTAAGAATGAGCAGTTCTTC
TRBV19	-	-	TRBJ1-1	12	CASMGAATEAFF	TGTGCCAGTATGGGGGCAGCGACTGAAGCTTTCTTT
TRBV6-1	TRBD1	many	TRBJ2-5	15	CASRGQSQKQETQYF	TGTGCCAGCAGGGGACAGAGCCAAAAACAAGAGACCCAGTACTTC
TRBV5-1	TRBD1	-	TRBJ2-3	14	CASRTGGGTDTQYF	TGCGCCAGCAGGACAGGGGGCGGCACAGATACGCAGTATTTT
TRBV29-1	-	few	TRBJ1-1	16	CSVEAVGSWRGTEAFF	TGCAGCGTTGAGGCTGTGGGCAGTTGGAGGGGCACTGAAGCTTTCTTT
TRBV27	-	few	TRBJ2-1	14	CASSLGNSYNEQFF	TGTGCCAGCAGTCTCGGGAATAGCTACAATGAGCAGTTCTTC
TRBV28	-	-	TRBJ2-3	12	CASSLSGPAQYF	TGTGCCAGCAGTTTATCGGGCCCAGCGCAGTATTTT
TRBV10-3	TRBD2	many	TRBJ2-5	15	CAISDLAGAQETQYF	TGTGCCATCAGTGACCTAGCGGGGGCCCAAGAGACCCAGTACTTC
TRBV15	-	many	TRBJ1-2	11	CATSRDEGYTF	TGTGCCACCAGCAGAGATGAAGGCTACACCTTC
TRBV24-1	-	-	TRBJ1-5	24	CATNLGRRVSPPEQRGGGNQPQHF	TGTGCCACCAATCTTGGTCGGCGAGTGAGTCCCCCAGAACAAAGGGGAGGCGGCAATCAGCCCCAGCATTTT
TRBV10-3	TRBD2	once	TRBJ2-3	16	CAISELSGSKIDTQYF	TGTGCCATCAGTGAACTCAGCGGGAGTAAAATAGATACGCAGTATTTT
TRBV11-2	TRBD2	-	TRBJ2-3	15	CASSLSGRAKDTQYF	TGTGCCAGCAGCTTAAGCGGGAGGGCCAAAGATACGCAGTATTTT
TRBV6-5	-	many	TRBJ1-2	15	CASSYSALSGYGYTF	TGTGCCAGCAGTTACTCGGCACTCTCGGGCTATGGCTACACCTTC
TRBV12-3/TRBV12-4	-	many	TRBJ1-2	15	CASSLPGALPLGYTF	TGTGCCAGCAGCCTACCCGGGGCCCTGCCGTTGGGCTACACCTTC
TRBV3-1	-	-	TRBJ1-6	14	CASSPRSKNSPLHF	TGTGCCAGCAGCCCCCGGTCCAAAAATTCACCCCTCCACTTT
TRBV11-1	-	few	TRBJ2-2	11	CAIETAGELFF	TGTGCCATTGAAACGGCCGGGGAGCTGTTTTTT
TRBV6-5	-	many	TRBJ1-5	16	CASSYSGQRSNQPQHF	TGTGCCAGCAGTTACTCCGGACAACGAAGCAATCAGCCCCAGCATTTT
TRBV12-3/TRBV12-4	-	-	TRBJ2-3	14	CASRPGLGIDTQYF	TGTGCCAGCAGGCCGGGATTAGGTATAGATACGCAGTATTTT
TRBV27	-	-	TRBJ2-1	13	CASSTSVYNEQFF	TGTGCCAGCAGTACTTCTGTCTACAATGAGCAGTTCTTC
TRBV5-1	-	-	TRBJ2-7	14	CASAIQPLTYEQYF	TGCGCCAGTGCGATTCAACCCCTTACCTACGAGCAGTACTTC
TRBV20-1	-	-	TRBJ2-5	16	CSARDLYTTEMGTQYF	TGCAGTGCTAGAGATCTGTACACAACCGAAATGGGGACCCAGTACTTC
TRBV27	-	many	TRBJ1-2	11	CASRGLGGYTF	TGTGCCAGCCGGGGGCTGGGTGGCTACACCTTC
TRBV28	TRBD2	many	TRBJ2-7	14	CASTILAGSYEQYF	TGTGCCAGCACCATCCTAGCGGGGTCTTACGAGCAGTACTTC
TRBV20-1	TRBD1	many	TRBJ1-2	13	CSAGTGSNYGYTF	TGCAGCGCGGGGACAGGGAGTAACTATGGCTACACCTTC
TRBV5-1	-	-	TRBJ2-6	17	CASSRRQMNSGANVLTF	TGCGCCAGCAGTAGGAGACAGATGAACTCTGGGGCCAACGTCCTGACTTTC
TRBV9	-	few	TRBJ2-7	12	CASSGEGYEQYF	TGTGCCAGCAGCGGAGAAGGATACGAGCAGTACTTC
TRBV28	-	many	TRBJ2-7	15	CASSSGTGTSYEQYF	TGTGCCAGCAGTAGCGGAACAGGTACCTCCTACGAGCAGTACTTC
TRBV29-1	-	once	TRBJ1-3	13	CSAPPPPRDMVYF	TGCAGCGCCCCACCGCCCCCGCGGGACATGGTATATTTT
TRBV12-3/TRBV12-4	TRBD1	-	TRBJ1-4	13	CASARGLSEKLFF	TGTGCCAGCGCGAGGGGGCTTAGTGAAAAACTGTTTTTT
TRBV13	-	few	TRBJ2-7	13	CACSPPSDYEQYF	TGTGCCTGCAGCCCCCCCTCGGACTACGAGCAGTACTTC